This passage covers 18 T cell receptor beta chains from one sample sequenced in a study of CD8 T cells in Susac syndrome (dated by TCRdb to about 2019). The protocol used for the library was the immunoSEQ multiplex PCR assay. RNA was extracted using the RNeasy kit, and roughly 0.5 to 1 microgram was reverse transcribed with random hexamers. TCRdb reanalyzed the raw reads on its own, using fastp at Q25 for trimming and MiXCR for clone calling, and kept in-frame beta chains. Duplicate CDR3 protein sequences are folded into a single record with the most common DNA and genes. Within this sample are over 150,000 distinct CDR3 sequences, with under 95% of them counted one time only. Together, the top ten hold roughly 0.1% of the sample. Sequencing used CD4+ T cells from PBMCs. Receptors originate from a human donor with multiple sclerosis.

CDR3 loop: CSARGAEMNTEAFF. Written as DNA, the CDR3 is TGCAGTGCTAGAGGGGCTGAAATGAACACTGAAGCTTTCTTT. The V gene is TRBV20-1, the J gene TRBJ1-1; no reliable D call. Germline CDR1 DFQATT, CDR2 SNEGSKA (reference sequence). The CDR3 length is 14 residues. V lost 1 base, J lost 0 bases, and 9 bases lay in between.

The chain couples TRBV2 to TRBJ1-6; D is possibly TRBD1 (5 bases). Germline CDR1 is SNHLY and CDR2 is FYNNEI. Trimming shortened V by 3 bases and J by 7 bases, and 10 bases separated the two germline ends. This CDR3 is built from 14 residues. CDR3 sequence (DNA): TGTGCCAGCAGTGATCAGTCAGGGAATTCACCCCTCCACTTT. This translates into CASSDQSGNSPLHF. The full variable domain, rest sourced from reference TRBV2 and TRBJ1-6, is EPEVTQTPSHQVTQMGQEVILRCVPISNHLYFYWYRQILGQKVEFLVSFYNNEISEKSEIFDDQFSVERPDGSNFTLKIRSTKLEDSAMYFCASSDQSGNSPLHFGNGTRLTVT.

This clonotype was counted once. The V and J genes are TRBV12-3 or TRBV12-4 and TRBJ2-1; tentatively, D is TRBD2 (6 bases). The CDR3 is 12 residues long. V was pared by 5 bases and J by 8 bases, with 10 bases between. The CDR3 nucleotides are TGTGCCAGCAGTCCGACTAGTGATGAGCAGTTCTTC. This sequence encodes CASSPTSDEQFF.

V and J are TRBV7-3 and TRBJ2-3; no definite D call. V shed 5 bases and J shed 1 base, with 13 bases lying between them. The germline V gene encodes CDR1 SGHTA and CDR2 FQGTGA. The CDR3 contains 15 residues. The CDR3: CASSIGPGRTDTQYF. The CDR3, as DNA: TGTGCCAGCAGCATAGGACCGGGTCGCACAGATACGCAGTATTTT.

The genes are TRBV19 and TRBJ1-1; D is unclear. This CDR3 spans 12 amino acids. V lost 3 bases, J lost 4 bases, and 6 bases lay in between. CDR1 is LNHDA, CDR2 SQIVND, per germline (reference sequence). CDR3 DNA sequence: TGTGCCAGTAGTATGTCGATCACTGAAGCTTTCTTT. Translation gives CASSMSITEAFF.

V is TRBV3-1 and J is TRBJ1-1, with D perhaps TRBD1 (5 bases). Trimming cost V 4 bases and J 11 bases, with 23 bases left between them. The germline CDR1 and CDR2 sequences are LGHDT and YNNKEL (reference sequence). The CDR3 runs to 15 residues. The CDR3 reads CASSPPGEATRLAFF. As DNA, the CDR3 is TGTGCCAGCAGCCCCCCGGGGGAGGCCACTAGGTTGGCTTTCTTT.

This clonotype was picked up one time. The CDR3 DNA reads TGTGCCTGGAGTTCGGGCCCCTACGAGCAGTACTTC. It specifies CAWSSGPYEQYF. This rearrangement joins TRBV30 to TRBJ2-7, with D uncertain. V lost 2 bases and J lost 2, with 7 bases in between. The CDR3 has 12 amino acids. Per the germline V gene, CDR1 is GTSNPN and CDR2 is SVGIG (reference sequence).

J is TRBJ1-6 and V is TRBV6-1; D not certain. Germline values: CDR1 MNHNS, CDR2 SASEGT. This CDR3 spans 14 amino acids. V was shortened by 6 bases and J by 10 bases, with 16 bases between the two germline ends. CDR3 sequence (DNA): TGTGCCAGCAGCCCCGACGCCTGGACCTCACCCCTCCACTTT. Translated, it gives CASSPDAWTSPLHF.

This clonotype has only one observation. The chain joins TRBV9 to TRBJ1-1; D perhaps matches TRBD1 (5 bases). This CDR3 has 15 amino acids. Germline lookup yields CDR1 SGDLS and CDR2 YYNGEE. V lost 3 bases and J 6 bases, leaving 18 bases between the germline ends. CDR3 sequence: CASSAREGRLAEAFF. The CDR3 bases are TGTGCCAGCAGCGCACGGGAGGGGCGTCTCGCTGAAGCTTTCTTT. Full variable domain (outside the CDR3, taken from reference TRBV9 and TRBJ1-1): DSGVTQTPKHLITATGQRVTLRCSPRSGDLSVYWYQQSLDQGLQFLIQYYNGEERAKGNILERFSAQQFPDLHSELNLSSLELGDSALYFCASSAREGRLAEAFFGQGTRLTVV.

The sample holds one count of this clonotype. The chain recombines TRBV7-3 with TRBJ2-2, with a weak D call TRBD2 (6 bases). Trimming removed 5 bases at V and 1 base at J, with 14 bases between. The CDR3 sequence is 16 residues long. The germline V gene has CDR1 SGHTA and CDR2 FQGTGA. The CDR3 sequence is CASSNALGGNTGELFF. Here the CDR3 DNA reads TGTGCCAGCAGCAACGCCCTGGGAGGGAACACCGGGGAGCTGTTTTTT.

The rearrangement uses TRBV7-2 and TRBJ2-7; 8 bases are a match to TRBD2. Trimming at V came to 6 bases and at J to 7 bases, leaving 20 bases not matched to a gene. CDR3 length: 17 amino acids. The germline CDR1 and CDR2 sequences are SGHTA and FQGNSA. The CDR3 spells CASSRDVVAGRSGEQYF. Here the CDR3 DNA reads TGTGCCAGCAGTCGGGATGTGGTAGCGGGAAGGTCTGGGGAGCAGTACTTC.

This rearrangement joins TRBV5-1 to TRBJ1-2; D not resolved. This CDR3 is built from 14 residues. Germline assignment: CDR1 SGHRS and CDR2 YFSETQ. The V and J ends lost 4 bases and 4 bases respectively, with 14 bases between them. The DNA for the CDR3 is TGCGCCAGCAGCCCGGCCGGTGTCGGCTATGGCTACACCTTC. Translating gives CASSPAGVGYGYTF.

The chain combines TRBV28 with TRBJ2-7; D gene unclear. Trimming stripped 4 bases from V and 0 bases from J, with 13 bases between. Germline assignment: CDR1 MDHEN and CDR2 SYDVKM. The CDR3 consists of 15 residues. The CDR3 region is CASSSSAVSSYEQYF. For the CDR3, the DNA is TGTGCCAGCAGTTCCTCGGCGGTTAGCTCCTACGAGCAGTACTTC.

The genes are TRBV30 and TRBJ1-5, with D perhaps TRBD1 (5 bases). CDR3 length: 15 residues. Deletions cut 0 bases from V and 0 bases from J, with 9 bases between. The germline V gene encodes CDR1 GTSNPN and CDR2 SVGIG (reference sequence). CDR3 amino acids: CAWSVQDGSNQPQHF. The CDR3 DNA reads TGTGCCTGGAGTGTACAGGATGGTAGCAATCAGCCCCAGCATTTT.

This sequence joins TRBV20-1 and TRBJ2-1, with TRBD2 matching over 9 bases. The J segment lost 4 bases and the V segment lost 3 bases, leaving 7 bases of the junction unmatched. This CDR3 spans 15 amino acids. CDR1 is DFQATT and CDR2 is SNEGSKA in the germline V gene (reference sequence). CDR3: CSARPASGVYNEQFF. The CDR3 DNA is TGCAGTGCTAGGCCCGCTAGCGGGGTGTACAATGAGCAGTTCTTC.

The CDR3 sequence: CASSLTTGGEQYF. The DNA of the CDR3 is TGTGCCAGCAGTCTTACCACCGGAGGCGAGCAGTACTTC. The chain is built from TRBV6-2 or TRBV6-3 and TRBJ2-7; the D gene is possibly TRBD2 (5 bases). Trimming removed 5 bases from V and 6 bases from J, with 14 bases in between. Germline V lookup: CDR1 MNHEY, CDR2 SVGEGT. CDR3 length: 13 amino acids.

The rearrangement links TRBV27 to TRBJ2-5; 8 bases fit TRBD1. CDR1 and CDR2 from the germline V gene are MNHEY and SMNVEV (reference sequence). Trimming cost V 6 bases and J 5 bases; bases outside gene matches: 2. CDR3 length equals 12 residues. The CDR3 region is CASRRQGETQYF. CDR3 DNA: TGTGCCAGCAGGAGACAGGGGGAGACCCAGTACTTC.

The chain carries TRBV2 and TRBJ1-1, with 8 bases that match TRBD1. With 6 bases clipped from V and 8 bases from J, the junction kept 5 bases outside the gene matches. Germline V gene sequence: CDR1 SNHLY, CDR2 FYNNEI. The CDR3 consists of 12 residues. The CDR3 here is CASSVTGGEAFF. In DNA form, the CDR3 reads TGTGCCAGCAGCGTAACAGGGGGGGAAGCTTTCTTT.